The clone carrying this T cell receptor beta chain was counted at least ten times. Individual cDNA molecules were tagged with unique molecular identifiers. TCRdb redid the calling of the 5' RACE reads with MiXCR, one entry per CDR3 protein. The sample includes 66,000 or so distinct CDR3 sequences, 9.5% to 14% of them seen just once. This sample stems from a study of early T cells in non-severe SARS-CoV-2 infection. Study context: The sequenced material was bulk RNA from unsorted whole blood, and its chains were unpaired.

Between the trimmed V and J ends, which lost 4 bases and 0 bases, there was a span of 18 bases. Germline V gene data show CDR1 as SGHVS and CDR2 as FQNEAQ. The CDR3 totals 17 residues. The origin of this receptor is an adult who was a healthcare worker with PCR-confirmed SARS-CoV-2 infection or an uninfected control (not recorded which). This chain connects TRBV7-8 to TRBJ1-2; D perhaps matches TRBD1 (5 bases). Source material: whole blood. The CDR3 nucleotides are TGTGCCAGCAGCTCCACCCCGGGACGTATAGCTAACTATGGCTACACCTTC. It codes for CASSSTPGRIANYGYTF.